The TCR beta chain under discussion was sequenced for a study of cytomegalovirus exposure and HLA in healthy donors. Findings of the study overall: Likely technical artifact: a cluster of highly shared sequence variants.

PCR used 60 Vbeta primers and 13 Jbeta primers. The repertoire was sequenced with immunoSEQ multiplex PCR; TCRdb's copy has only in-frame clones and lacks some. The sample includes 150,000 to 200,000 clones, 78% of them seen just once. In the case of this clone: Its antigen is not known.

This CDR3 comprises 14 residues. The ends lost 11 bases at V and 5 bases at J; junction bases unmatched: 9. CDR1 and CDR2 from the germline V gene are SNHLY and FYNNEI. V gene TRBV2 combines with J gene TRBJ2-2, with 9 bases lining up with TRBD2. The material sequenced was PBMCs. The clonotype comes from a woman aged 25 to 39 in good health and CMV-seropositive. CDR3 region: CAASSGVGTGELFF. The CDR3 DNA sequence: TGTGCCGCCTCTAGCGGGGTAGGGACCGGGGAGCTGTTTTTT.